Each of the 28 T cell receptor beta chains below was sequenced from the same sample in a study of T cell responses to AZD1222 COVID-19 vaccine. Clones were read by immunoSEQ multiplex PCR, and TCRdb kept only the in-frame ones, dropping some. The top ten hold roughly 3.2% of the sample, which has approximately 150,000 clones, approximately 92% seen once. Specimen: peripheral blood, collected 28 days after the second AZD1222 dose. These receptors were taken from an adult who received the AZD1222 COVID-19 vaccine.

The chain joins TRBV7-7 to TRBJ2-5, with D maybe TRBD2 (6 bases). The CDR3 runs to 14 residues. Germline loops: CDR1 SSHAT, CDR2 FNYEAQ (reference sequence). Trimming took off 1 base at V and 4 bases at J, with 10 bases between the two ends. CDR3 in amino acids: CASSLGGGVETQYF. DNA for the CDR3: TGTGCCAGCAGCTTAGGTGGAGGGGTAGAGACCCAGTACTTC.

The V and J genes are TRBV9 and TRBJ2-2, with D hard to call. Per germline, CDR1 SGDLS and CDR2 YYNGEE. Trimming took off 0 bases at V and 4 bases at J, with 13 bases between the two ends. The CDR3 loop spans 16 amino acids. DNA of the CDR3: TGTGCCAGCAGCGTAGAAGGAAACCCGAGCACCGGGGAGCTGTTTTTT. It encodes CASSVEGNPSTGELFF.

This clone was detected only a few times. This chain connects TRBV10-2 to TRBJ1-2; D might be TRBD1 (5 bases). CDR1 is WSHSY, CDR2 SAAADI, per germline. The CDR3 is made up of 14 amino acids. V was pared by 2 bases and J by 3 bases, with 10 bases between. The CDR3: CASSEPTAYYGYTF. CDR3 DNA sequence: TGCGCCAGCAGTGAGCCGACAGCCTACTATGGCTACACCTTC.

The chain carries TRBV7-9 and TRBJ2-2; the D gene is possibly TRBD2 (6 bases). This CDR3 has 15 amino acids. Germline CDR1 is SEHNR and CDR2 is FQNEAQ (reference sequence). The V gene lost 4 bases and the J gene lost 4 bases, with 13 bases spanning the gap. In nucleotides, the CDR3 is TGTGCCAGCAGCTATAGACTAGGAAGCACCGGGGAGCTGTTTTTT. This sequence encodes CASSYRLGSTGELFF.

The chain joins TRBV30 to TRBJ1-3; 8 nucleotides match TRBD1. There are 14 residues in the CDR3. Germline assignment: CDR1 GTSNPN and CDR2 SVGIG (reference sequence). With V trimmed by 2 bases and J by 5 bases, 5 bases remained unmatched. The DNA for the CDR3 is TGTGCCTGGAGTTCGGACAGGGACAGAAACACCATATATTTT. Residues: CAWSSDRDRNTIYF.

V gene TRBV4-1 combines with J gene TRBJ2-2, with 15 bases aligning to TRBD2. Trimming cost V 4 bases and J 6 bases; bases outside gene matches: 6. The germline gives CDR1 MGHRA, CDR2 YSYEKL. The CDR3 covers 17 residues. The DNA for the CDR3 is TGCGCCAGCAGCCGGACTAGCGGGAGGGCCCAAGCCGGGGAGCTGTTTTTT. Amino acids: CASSRTSGRAQAGELFF.

The V call is TRBV6-6, the J call TRBJ2-3, with 14 nucleotides matching TRBD2. Germline assignment: CDR1 MNHNY and CDR2 SVGAGI (reference sequence). This CDR3 contains 19 residues. J was trimmed by 3 bases and V by 5 bases; bases with no gene match: 13. The CDR3 nucleotides read TGTGCCAGCAGTCCCCTCCCCCCCGGGACTAGCGGGGGTACAGATACGCAGTATTTT. This codes for CASSPLPPGTSGGTDTQYF.

The chain links TRBV4-1 to TRBJ1-1, with D possibly matching TRBD1 (5 bases). Trimming took 6 bases from V and 1 from J, leaving 12 bases between them. Germline-derived CDR1 and CDR2 are MGHRA and YSYEKL. This CDR3 is built from 14 residues. CDR3 nucleotide sequence: TGCGCCAGCAGGGCAGGGTTCGGGAACACTGAAGCTTTCTTT. Translation gives CASRAGFGNTEAFF.

The genes are TRBV5-5 and TRBJ1-2; D ambiguous. This CDR3 region has 16 residues. Per the germline V gene, CDR1 is SGHKS and CDR2 is YYEKEE (reference sequence). V was trimmed by 5 bases and J by 5 bases, leaving 22 bases between them. The DNA of the CDR3 is TGTGCCAGCAGTCCTGCGGGGAGGGCCGTTGATTATGGCTACACCTTC. Protein product: CASSPAGRAVDYGYTF.

The V call is TRBV7-8, the J call TRBJ2-3; no reliable D call. The CDR3 is 14 amino acids. Trimming took off 3 bases at V and 7 bases at J, with 14 bases between the two ends. Germline V lookup: CDR1 SGHVS, CDR2 FQNEAQ. The CDR3 loop reads CASSFPNPVYTQYF. The CDR3 region has the DNA TGTGCCAGCAGCTTCCCCAACCCGGTCTATACGCAGTATTTT. Drawing the rest from reference TRBV7-8 and TRBJ2-3, the complete variable domain is GAGVSQSPRYKVAKRGQDVALRCDPISGHVSLFWYQQALGQGPEFLTYFQNEAQLDKSGLPSDRFFAERPEGSVSTLKIQRTQQEDSAVYLCASSFPNPVYTQYFGPGTRLTVL.

The CDR3 spells CASSLAMGTLETQYF. The CDR3, as DNA: TGCGCCAGCAGCTTGGCCATGGGGACTTTGGAGACCCAGTACTTC. This chain uses TRBV5-1 with TRBJ2-5; possibly TRBD2 for D (6 bases). The CDR3 covers 15 residues. V was shortened by 0 bases and J by 5 bases, with 14 bases between the two germline ends. The germline V gene has CDR1 SGHRS and CDR2 YFSETQ.

V gene TRBV7-9 combines with J gene TRBJ2-1, with D hard to call. The germline gives CDR1 SEHNR, CDR2 FQNEAQ (reference sequence). V lost 5 bases to trimming and J lost 5 bases, with 13 bases between them. The CDR3 length is 14 residues. The CDR3 sequence: CASSPFVGNNEQFF. CDR3 DNA: TGTGCCAGCAGCCCTTTCGTTGGGAACAATGAGCAGTTCTTC. Full variable domain (remainder filled in from reference TRBV7-9 and TRBJ2-1): DTGVSQNPRHKITKRGQNVTFRCDPISEHNRLYWYRQTLGQGPEFLTYFQNEAQLEKSRLLSDRFSAERPKGSFSTLEIQRTEQGDSAMYLCASSPFVGNNEQFFGPGTRLTVL.

The chain uses TRBV7-9 and TRBJ2-7, with TRBD2 as a possible D gene (5 bases). Trimming pared 0 bases from V and 7 bases from J, leaving 19 bases between. The CDR3 is 16 amino acids. From germline, CDR1 is SEHNR and CDR2 FQNEAQ (reference sequence). The CDR3 DNA reads TGTGCCAGCAGCTTAGCAGGCCAGGATTGGACTGGAGAGCAGTACTTC. Translated: CASSLAGQDWTGEQYF.

The rearrangement joins TRBV6-2 or TRBV6-3 to TRBJ2-3; D remains unclear. The V and J ends lost 4 bases and 1 base respectively, with 24 bases between them. Per germline, CDR1 MNHEY and CDR2 SVGEGT. This CDR3 is built from 19 residues. CDR3 loop: CASSFLRILRSVGTDTQYF. CDR3 bases: TGTGCCAGCAGTTTTCTCCGAATCCTTAGGTCGGTCGGCACAGATACGCAGTATTTT.

CDR3 sequence reads: CASSSGTAGGEYF. In DNA form, the CDR3 reads TGTGCCAGCAGCTCAGGGACGGCAGGAGGGGAGTACTTC. The genes are TRBV3-1 (or the pseudogene TRBV3-2) and TRBJ2-7, with TRBD2 as a possible D gene (6 bases). The CDR3 extends over 13 amino acids. Between the trimmed V and J ends, which lost 5 bases and 11 bases, there was a span of 19 bases. The germline gives CDR1 LGHDT, CDR2 YNNKEL (reference sequence).

This clone was observed a handful of times. This chain connects TRBV19 to TRBJ2-7, with TRBD2 matching 8 bases. Germline V lookup: CDR1 LNHDA, CDR2 SQIVND (reference sequence). The V segment lost 0 bases and the J segment 5 bases; nucleotides outside the gene matches: 9. The CDR3 length is 16 residues. The CDR3 loop is CASSIEAGTRGNEQYF. CDR3 nucleotides: TGTGCCAGTAGTATAGAGGCCGGGACTAGGGGTAACGAGCAGTACTTC.

As regards this clone: At the DNA level, this CDR3 is encoded by other sequences in the same sample as well. The chain is built from TRBV12-3 or TRBV12-4 and TRBJ2-2; weak D call: TRBD2 (5 bases). CDR3 length equals 12 residues. V lost 3 bases and J lost 6, with 5 bases in between. CDR3 sequence reads: CASSLRAGELFF. The CDR3 DNA follows: TGTGCCAGCAGTTTGAGGGCCGGGGAGCTGTTTTTT.

This clone was seen a single time. CDR3 bases: TGTGCCAGCAGGGCTTCTGGGGCCAACGTCCTGACTTTC. Residues: CASRASGANVLTF. V gene TRBV12-3 or TRBV12-4 combines with J gene TRBJ2-6; unclear D gene. The CDR3 runs 13 residues. V gave up 6 bases and J gave up 1 base, with 4 bases separating them.

This rearrangement joins TRBV3-1 (or the pseudogene TRBV3-2) to TRBJ1-2; D gene uncertain. This CDR3 contains 14 residues. The germline V gene encodes CDR1 LGHDT and CDR2 YNNKEL (reference sequence). Trimming removed 3 bases at V and 8 bases at J, with 16 bases between. CDR3 in DNA: TGTGCCAGCAGCCACGGTGAAGGGATCGGGGGCTACACCTTC. Translated: CASSHGEGIGGYTF.

The chain carries TRBV7-9 and TRBJ2-5; D uncertain. V was clipped by 5 bases and J by 3 bases, with 4 bases between them. Germline assignment: CDR1 SEHNR and CDR2 FQNEAQ (reference sequence). This CDR3 spans 11 amino acids. The CDR3 DNA reads TGTGCCAGCAGCGGTAAAGAGACCCAGTACTTC. It codes for CASSGKETQYF.

The chain uses TRBV5-1 and TRBJ1-1; D unresolved. This CDR3 region has 13 residues. V was trimmed by 4 bases and J by 1 base, leaving 8 bases between them. Per the germline V gene, CDR1 is SGHRS and CDR2 is YFSETQ. CDR3 region: CASSLLQNTEAFF. CDR3 nucleotide sequence: TGCGCCAGCAGCCTCCTACAGAACACTGAAGCTTTCTTT.

The chain links TRBV7-6 to TRBJ1-3, with 7 bases aligning to TRBD1. The germline V gene has CDR1 SGHVS and CDR2 FNYEAQ. V lost 0 bases and J lost 5; bases outside the gene matches: 7. The CDR3 is made up of 16 amino acids. The CDR3 DNA sequence: TGTGCCAGCAGCTTAGCTGCGACAGGGAAGAGAAACACCATATATTTT. Encoded protein: CASSLAATGKRNTIYF.

This sequence joins TRBV19 and TRBJ2-1; weak D call: TRBD1 (6 bases). V shed 4 bases and J shed 6 bases, with 16 bases lying between them. Germline V gene lookup returns CDR1 LNHDA and CDR2 SQIVND (reference sequence). This CDR3 spans 15 amino acids. The CDR3 DNA reads as TGTGCCAGTAGTAAGAGCGCCCAGGGGTTCAATGAGCAGTTCTTC. This gives the protein CASSKSAQGFNEQFF.

V and J are TRBV4-2 and TRBJ2-3; the D is unclear. V was pared by 0 bases and J by 1 base, with 5 bases between. Germline CDR1 is LGHNA and CDR2 is YNFKEQ. This CDR3 has 14 amino acids. The DNA of the CDR3 is TGTGCCAGCAGCCAAGATCGGGGCACAGATACGCAGTATTTT. Its protein product is CASSQDRGTDTQYF.

This chain uses TRBV27 with TRBJ2-1; a possible D gene is TRBD1 (6 bases). V lost 7 bases, J lost 10 bases, and 17 bases lay in between. Germline lookup yields CDR1 MNHEY and CDR2 SMNVEV (reference sequence). This CDR3 region has 13 residues. DNA for the CDR3: TGTGCCAGCACCTACCAGTCCGGGACAGAGCAGTTCTTC. It translates to CASTYQSGTEQFF.

This clone was recorded a few times. The V and J genes are TRBV6-5 and TRBJ1-5; TRBD1 matches at 10 bases. The germline CDR1 and CDR2 sequences are MNHEY and SVGAGI. The junction had 7 bases not matched to a gene; V was cut back by 5 bases and J by 6 bases. The CDR3 is 15 residues long. The CDR3: CASSPRQGAAQPQHF. The CDR3 nucleotides are TGTGCCAGCAGTCCAAGACAGGGGGCGGCTCAGCCCCAGCATTTT.

As for this clone: One end of the junction does not line up with germline, which may come from a read error. The chain combines TRBV5-1 with TRBJ1-5; D is perhaps TRBD1 (5 bases). Germline CDR1 reads SGHRS; CDR2 reads YFSETQ. The CDR3 consists of 15 residues. This CDR3 reads CASSLGQGSSQPQHF. The CDR3 region has the DNA TGCGCCAGCAGCTTGGGCCAGGGTAGCAGTCAGCCCCAGCATTTT.

The CDR3 reads CASSMSGTSYEQYF. For the CDR3, the DNA is TGTGCCAGTAGTATGTCAGGGACCTCCTACGAGCAGTACTTC. The chain carries TRBV19 and TRBJ2-7, with D possibly being TRBD1 or TRBD2 (5 bases each). Trimming took off 3 bases at V and 0 bases at J, with 9 bases between the two ends. The CDR3 extends over 14 amino acids. Germline V lookup: CDR1 LNHDA, CDR2 SQIVND (reference sequence).